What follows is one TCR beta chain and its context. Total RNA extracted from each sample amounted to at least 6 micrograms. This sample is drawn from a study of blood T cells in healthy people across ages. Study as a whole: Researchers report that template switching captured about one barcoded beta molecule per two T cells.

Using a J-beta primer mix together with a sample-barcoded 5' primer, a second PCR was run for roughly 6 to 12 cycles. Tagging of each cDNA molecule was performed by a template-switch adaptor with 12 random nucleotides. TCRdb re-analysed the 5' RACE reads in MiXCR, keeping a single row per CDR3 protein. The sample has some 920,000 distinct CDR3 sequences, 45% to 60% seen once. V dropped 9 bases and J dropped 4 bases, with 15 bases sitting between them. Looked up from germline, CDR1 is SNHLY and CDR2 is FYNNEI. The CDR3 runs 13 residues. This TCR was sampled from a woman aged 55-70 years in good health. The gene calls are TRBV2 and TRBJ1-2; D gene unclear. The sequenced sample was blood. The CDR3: CARNLGRTYGYTF. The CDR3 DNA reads TGTGCCAGGAATCTTGGCAGGACCTATGGCTACACCTTC. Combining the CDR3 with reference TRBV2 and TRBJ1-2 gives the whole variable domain EPEVTQTPSHQVTQMGQEVILRCVPISNHLYFYWYRQILGQKVEFLVSFYNNEISEKSEIFDDQFSVERPDGSNFTLKIRSTKLEDSAMYFCARNLGRTYGYTFGSGTRLTVV.